One and the same sample provided the 10 T cell receptor beta chains below, sequenced in a study of blood T cell repertoires in COVID-19. Clones were sequenced by immunoSEQ multiplex PCR, and TCRdb holds only the in-frame ones, with some missing. The sample contains about 6,600 clones, more than 65% of which appear only once. The sequencing sample was made of peripheral blood. Source of these receptors: a man in his sixties with acute or convalescent COVID-19.

This clone was detected only a few times. The gene calls are TRBV6-5 and TRBJ1-4; TRBD1 might be the D (5 bases). V lost 6 bases and J 7 bases, leaving 15 bases between the germline ends. This CDR3 comprises 14 residues. CDR1 is MNHEY, CDR2 SVGAGI, per germline. The chain's CDR3 is CASSPLQGGEKLFF. CDR3 DNA: TGTGCCAGCAGCCCCCTTCAGGGAGGTGAAAAACTGTTTTTT.

The chain employs TRBV5-6 and TRBJ1-2; no clear D gene. The CDR3 runs to 14 residues. Germline assignment: CDR1 SGHDT and CDR2 YYEEEE. V dropped 4 bases and J dropped 4 bases, with 14 bases sitting between them. The CDR3 DNA sequence: TGTGCCAGCAGCGCTGGTGCGGACTTCTATGGCTACACCTTC. Amino acid sequence: CASSAGADFYGYTF.

The chain is built from TRBV7-2 and TRBJ1-1; D not certain. The CDR3 is 15 residues long. V lost 3 bases and J 1 base, leaving 12 bases between the germline ends. CDR1 and CDR2 from the germline V gene are SGHTA and FQGNSA. CDR3 protein: CASSLAGRRNTEAFF. Here the CDR3 DNA reads TGTGCCAGCAGCTTGGCGGGTCGGAGGAACACTGAAGCTTTCTTT.

The V gene is TRBV7-9, the J gene TRBJ1-2; D is undetermined. The germline V gene encodes CDR1 SEHNR and CDR2 FQNEAQ (reference sequence). The length of the CDR3 is 15 residues. The V end lost 2 bases, the J end lost 5 bases, and 15 bases lay between the germline ends. This CDR3 is CASSLLETANYGYTF. CDR3 DNA: TGTGCCAGCAGCTTATTAGAAACAGCCAATTATGGCTACACCTTC.

The J gene is TRBJ1-3, the V gene TRBV6-5, with D possibly TRBD1 on 5 matching bases. This CDR3 is built from 15 residues. CDR1 is MNHEY, CDR2 SVGAGI, per germline. V lost 3 bases to trimming and J lost 0 bases, with 9 bases between them. The CDR3 DNA sequence: TGTGCCAGCAGTTATTCAGGGCGCTCTGGAAACACCATATATTTT. Translated: CASSYSGRSGNTIYF.

This clone was recorded once. The V call is TRBV29-1, the J call TRBJ1-2, with D unresolved. The length of the CDR3 is 13 residues. V lost 4 bases, J lost 0 bases, and 9 bases lay in between. CDR1 is SQVTM, CDR2 ANQGSEA, per germline. The CDR3 loop reads CSVGAGTNYGYTF. Here the CDR3 DNA reads TGCAGCGTTGGGGCAGGCACTAACTATGGCTACACCTTC.

This clone appeared once. The chain is built from TRBV19 and TRBJ2-1; possible D gene TRBD1, 5 bases. Trimming removed 5 bases from V and 3 bases from J, with 17 bases in between. The CDR3 extends over 16 amino acids. Germline V gene data show CDR1 as LNHDA and CDR2 as SQIVND (reference sequence). The CDR3 spells CASSDPSSQGYNEQFF. DNA of the CDR3: TGTGCCAGTAGTGACCCATCTAGTCAGGGCTACAATGAGCAGTTCTTC.

The CDR3 nucleotides read TGTGCCAGCAGTGAAGCACGGGTGGCTGGCTACACCTTC. Translating it yields CASSEARVAGYTF. The rearrangement uses TRBV6-1 and TRBJ1-2, with unresolved D. CDR1 and CDR2 from the germline V gene are MNHNS and SASEGT. V was trimmed by 0 bases and J by 7 bases, leaving 9 bases between them. The CDR3 is 13 residues long.

This rearrangement joins TRBV10-3 to TRBJ1-5, with D perhaps matching TRBD1 (5 bases). CDR3 length: 15 amino acids. Trimming cost V 2 bases and J 1 base, with 9 bases left between them. CDR1 and CDR2 from the germline V gene are ENHRY and SYGVKD. CDR3 loop: CAISEQQGSNQPQHF. In DNA, the CDR3 is TGTGCCATCAGTGAGCAGCAGGGAAGCAATCAGCCCCAGCATTTT.

The chain joins TRBV10-3 to TRBJ2-3; D might be TRBD1 (5 bases). The CDR3 is 16 residues long. V lost 6 bases to trimming and J lost 0 bases, with 16 bases between them. The germline V gene has CDR1 ENHRY and CDR2 SYGVKD. CDR3 nucleotides: TGTGCCATCAGGAAGGTCACAGGACAAAGCACAGATACGCAGTATTTT. Encoded protein: CAIRKVTGQSTDTQYF.